This entry lists 5 T cell receptor beta chains sequenced from one sample in a study of CXCR3-negative and CXCR3-positive naive CD8 T cells. All TRB cDNA libraries came from 5' RACE performed with UMI labels. After re-calling the 5' RACE reads, TCRdb lists one entry per CDR3 protein, DNA absent. The specimen's table records about 130,000 distinct CDR3 sequences. The sample was naive CXCR3- CD8+ T cells from blood. Indicated subset: CD45RO-CCR7+CD27+CD95- naive CD8+ T cells lacking CXCR3 (TNR3-). The receptor source for this set is a human donor in good health. Some clones in this sample may be carry-over from other donors' samples.

The rearrangement links TRBV7-8 to TRBJ2-3; lacking DNA, the TRBD1 call made by TCRdb goes unchecked. Germline V gene lookup returns CDR1 SGHVS and CDR2 FQNEAQ. The CDR3 spans 17 residues. CDR3 loop: CASSLGPGGLGTDTQYF.

This CDR3 is CASSRSGGDSYEQYF. The chain has TRBV7-3 and TRBJ2-7; with no DNA, the TCRdb D assignment of TRBD2 cannot be verified. The CDR3 loop spans 15 amino acids. In germline, CDR1 is SGHTA, CDR2 FQGTGA.

The chain combines TRBV27 with TRBJ2-3; TCRdb lists TRBD1, though no DNA is available to test this call. The CDR3 consists of 13 residues. Germline V gives CDR1 MNHEY, CDR2 SMNVEV (reference sequence). CDR3 sequence reads: CASSLMGGDTQYF.

The chain uses TRBV12-3 or TRBV12-4 and TRBJ1-1; the D gene TCRdb calls, TRBD1, cannot be checked with no DNA. The CDR3 runs 13 residues. The CDR3 sequence is CAIRGPGTTEAFF.

This chain connects TRBV5-4 to TRBJ2-7; the D call of TRBD2 rests on TCRdb alone, since no DNA is present to check it. CDR1 is SGHNT, CDR2 YYREEE, per germline (reference sequence). The CDR3 is 16 residues long. This CDR3 is CASSLGLSGGDYEQYF.